Listed below are T cell receptor beta chains from one sample, sequenced in a study of T cells in Graves' hyperthyroidism and ophthalmopathy. Using its own MiXCR run on the multiplex PCR reads, TCRdb lists one record per CDR3 protein. The sample lists 550,000 to 650,000 distinct CDR3 sequences, about 15% occurring once. The sample taken for sequencing was blood. The origin of the receptors is a woman in her 30s with Graves' hyperthyroidism that later progressed to Graves' ophthalmopathy. CDR3s include the opening cysteine and the closing phenylalanine or tryptophan. A D gene is named only where the DNA matches it firmly. Only some rows state a clone size, as once, few, many or a class for expanded clones.

V	D	size	J	CDR3	DNA
TRBV7-2	TRBD2	many	TRBJ2-1	CASTKPSVSGTYNEQFF	TGTGCCAGCACCAAACCATCCGTTAGCGGGACCTACAATGAGCAGTTCTTC
TRBV28	.	many	TRBJ1-5	CASSLTATNQPQHF	TGTGCCAGCAGTCTGACAGCTACAAATCAGCCCCAGCATTTT
TRBV9	.	many	TRBJ2-7	CASSVGPALTYEQYF	TGTGCCAGCAGCGTAGGCCCAGCGCTTACCTACGAGCAGTACTTC
TRBV10-1	TRBD2	.	TRBJ2-7	CASSESGTSSNEQYF	TGCGCCAGCAGTGAATCCGGGACTAGCTCCAACGAGCAGTACTTC
TRBV19	TRBD2	.	TRBJ2-3	CASSHWGLEVTSTDTQYF	TGTGCCAGTAGCCATTGGGGACTAGAGGTCACTAGCACAGATACGCAGTATTTT
TRBV28	TRBD2	few	TRBJ2-2	CASTPLGGGELFF	TGTGCCAGCACACCCCTGGGGGGGGGGGAGCTGTTTTTT
TRBV18	TRBD1	many	TRBJ1-4	CASSPPGQLATNEKLFF	TGTGCCAGCTCACCACCGGGACAGTTAGCAACTAATGAAAAACTGTTTTTT
TRBV6-2/TRBV6-3	TRBD1	.	TRBJ2-7	CASSYLGQISYEQYF	TGTGCCAGCAGTTATCTGGGACAGATCTCCTACGAGCAGTACTTC
TRBV9	TRBD2	few	TRBJ2-2	CASSALGRAFANTGELFF	TGTGCCAGCAGCGCCCTCGGGAGGGCCTTCGCGAACACCGGGGAGCTGTTTTTT
TRBV29-1	.	.	TRBJ2-5	CSVKQGWKETQYF	TGCAGCGTTAAACAGGGCTGGAAAGAGACCCAGTACTTC
TRBV9	.	many	TRBJ2-7	CASSAGPGMGYEQYF	TGTGCCAGCAGCGCGGGGCCAGGGATGGGCTACGAGCAGTACTTC
TRBV12-3/TRBV12-4	TRBD1	many	TRBJ1-4	CASSLGDRENEKLFF	TGTGCCAGCAGTTTGGGGGACAGGGAAAATGAAAAACTGTTTTTT
TRBV28	.	many	TRBJ2-2	CASIEAQRYTGELFF	TGTGCCAGCATCGAGGCACAGCGATACACCGGGGAGCTGTTTTTT
TRBV14	TRBD2	few	TRBJ2-2	CASSYTRLRLAGKWTGELFF	TGTGCCAGCAGCTACACGAGATTACGACTAGCGGGAAAATGGACCGGGGAGCTGTTTTTT
TRBV7-9	TRBD2	.	TRBJ2-2	CASSTLAGLLGGELFF	TGTGCCAGCAGCACCCTAGCGGGACTATTGGGCGGGGAGCTGTTTTTT
TRBV20-1	TRBD1	many	TRBJ2-7	CSADPGQGTDEQYF	TGCAGTGCGGATCCGGGACAGGGGACCGACGAGCAGTACTTC
TRBV30	.	many	TRBJ1-5	CAWEEAALGQPQHF	TGTGCCTGGGAGGAGGCGGCACTCGGTCAGCCCCAGCATTTT
TRBV2	TRBD1	.	TRBJ1-2	CAVDRVYYGYTF	TGTGCAGTGGACAGGGTATACTATGGCTACACCTTC
TRBV10-3	TRBD2	.	TRBJ2-5	CAIRGTSGSGETQYF	TGTGCCATCAGGGGGACTAGCGGGAGTGGCGAGACCCAGTACTTC
TRBV5-1	.	many	TRBJ2-1	CASSLGIGFRYNEQFF	TGCGCCAGCAGCTTGGGCATAGGGTTTAGGTACAATGAGCAGTTCTTC
TRBV20-1	TRBD2	many	TRBJ2-5	CSARSGSKETQYF	TGCAGTGCTAGAAGCGGGAGTAAAGAGACCCAGTACTTC
TRBV3-1	.	many	TRBJ2-3	CASSQDGMGGDLTDTQYF	TGTGCCAGCAGCCAAGACGGTATGGGCGGAGACCTCACAGATACGCAGTATTTT
TRBV19	TRBD2	.	TRBJ2-3	CASTGSGRRGGDTQYF	TGTGCCAGTACAGGGAGCGGGAGAAGGGGGGGAGATACGCAGTATTTT
TRBV30	.	few	TRBJ1-1	CAWSEQGPLYNTEAFF	TGTGCCTGGAGTGAACAGGGTCCCCTGTATAACACTGAAGCTTTCTTT
TRBV7-2	TRBD1	many	TRBJ2-7	CASSLQTGGYEQYF	TGTGCCAGCAGCCTCCAGACAGGGGGTTACGAGCAGTACTTC
TRBV14	.	many	TRBJ2-5	CASRRTTSATQYF	TGTGCCAGCAGACGCACAACATCGGCGACCCAGTACTTC
TRBV5-1	.	many	TRBJ2-7	CASSLVGERGSYEQYF	TGCGCCAGCAGCTTGGTCGGAGAGAGGGGGTCCTACGAGCAGTACTTC
TRBV6-5	.	many	TRBJ1-2	CASSYGADYGYTF	TGTGCCAGCAGTTACGGCGCGGACTATGGCTACACCTTC
TRBV7-8	.	.	TRBJ2-2	CASSSIRSVTGELFF	TGTGCCAGCAGCTCGATTAGAAGCGTCACCGGGGAGCTGTTTTTT
TRBV24-1	TRBD1	few	TRBJ1-2	CATSAAGQGGYTF	TGTGCCACCAGTGCTGCGGGACAGGGAGGCTACACCTTC
TRBV28	TRBD2	.	TRBJ2-7	CASSQDSGTYEQYF	TGCGCCAGCAGCCAAGATAGCGGGACCTACGAGCAGTACTTC
TRBV2	TRBD1	many	TRBJ2-7	CASSEGQGFYYEQYF	TGTGCCAGCAGTGAAGGACAGGGCTTCTACTACGAGCAGTACTTC
TRBV13	.	many	TRBJ2-7	CASSHGAGTYEQYF	TGTGCCAGCAGTCACGGAGCAGGGACCTACGAGCAGTACTTC
TRBV11-3	.	.	TRBJ2-1	CASSLDPDNNEQFF	TGTGCCAGCAGCTTGGATCCGGACAACAATGAGCAGTTCTTC
TRBV11-2	.	many	TRBJ2-3	CASSLSSGGSTDTQYF	TGTGCCAGCAGCCTCTCCTCCGGCGGGAGCACAGATACGCAGTATTTT
TRBV4-1	.	.	TRBJ1-2	CASRTPGGGSNYGYTF	TGCGCCAGCAGAACACCTGGAGGGGGTTCTAACTATGGCTACACCTTC